The 20 T cell receptor beta chains presented below share a single source sample, sequenced in a study of OX40 agonist ivuxolimab in advanced cancers. Receptor amplification or capture employed the immunoSEQ multiplex PCR assay. The immuneACCESS repertoire file appears here via TCRdb, limited to in-frame rearrangements. These files lack a portion of the clones; in checked studies, under half of the deficit traces to unresolved V genes, and the cause of the others is not known. Counted in this sample were around 14,000 clones; under 95% of them appeared once. Clones ranked in the top ten supply 22% of the sample. Sequencing was performed on CD4+ or CD8+ T cells sorted from blood, taken in a trial of the OX40 agonist ivuxolimab. These receptors came from an adult with an advanced solid tumor such as melanoma, head and neck, liver or kidney cancer.

The rearrangement joins TRBV27 to TRBJ2-1, with 8 bases matching TRBD2. This CDR3 contains 18 residues. Germline V CDR1 and CDR2: MNHEY, SMNVEV (reference sequence). After removal of 6 bases from V and 1 base from J, the junction contained 14 bases not matched to a gene. DNA for the CDR3: TGTGCCAGCAGACAACTCAGGTCAGCGGGGGCGTCCTACAATGAGCAGTTCTTC. It yields the protein CASRQLRSAGASYNEQFF.

For the CDR3, the DNA is TGTGCCAGCAGTCCCCGGACAGGCACCGGGGAGCTGTTTTTT. It yields the protein CASSPRTGTGELFF. This chain joins TRBV28 and TRBJ2-2, with 7 bases aligning to TRBD1. The CDR3 contains 14 residues. V lost 5 bases and J lost 4; bases outside the gene matches: 4. Germline lookup yields CDR1 MDHEN and CDR2 SYDVKM.

This rearrangement joins TRBV27 to TRBJ1-5, with 9 bases aligning to TRBD1. The CDR3 contains 14 residues. Germline-derived CDR1 and CDR2 are MNHEY and SMNVEV (reference sequence). The V and J ends lost 4 bases and 6 bases, in that order; junction bases with no gene match: 4. The CDR3 DNA is TGTGCCAGCAGTTCACAGGGGGCTGCTCAGCCCCAGCATTTT. As protein: CASSSQGAAQPQHF.

The rearrangement links TRBV11-2 to TRBJ2-7, with a tentative D call TRBD2 (5 bases). The germline gives CDR1 SGHAT, CDR2 FQNNGV. V dropped 1 base and J dropped 4 bases, with 11 bases sitting between them. The CDR3 totals 14 residues. The CDR3 spells CASSLAEGLYEQYF. CDR3 DNA: TGTGCCAGCAGCTTAGCCGAGGGCCTTTACGAGCAGTACTTC.

The rearrangement uses TRBV10-3 and TRBJ2-3; 8 bases are a match to TRBD2. In germline, CDR1 is ENHRY, CDR2 SYGVKD. The CDR3 extends over 14 amino acids. J gave up 4 bases and V 2 bases, and 2 bases lay outside the gene matches. CDR3 in amino acids: CAISEPGLADTQYF. CDR3 nucleotides: TGTGCCATCAGTGAGCCGGGACTAGCAGATACGCAGTATTTT.

The gene calls are TRBV10-2 and TRBJ1-1; D perhaps matches TRBD1 (5 bases). The CDR3 has 13 residues. CDR1 and CDR2 (germline): WSHSY, SAAADI. The V and J ends lost 7 bases and 0 bases respectively, with 9 bases between them. CDR3 amino acids: CASMAGMNTEAFF. The DNA of the CDR3 is TGCGCCAGCATGGCAGGGATGAACACTGAAGCTTTCTTT.

This chain uses TRBV19 with TRBJ1-5; TRBD1 is a possible D gene (5 bases). CDR3 length: 15 residues. Germline V lookup: CDR1 LNHDA, CDR2 SQIVND (reference sequence). Trimming took off 1 base at V and 2 bases at J, with 9 bases between the two ends. The CDR3 region has the DNA TGTGCCAGTAGTATAGGGGGCATTGGCAATCAGCCCCAGCATTTT. It codes for CASSIGGIGNQPQHF.

This clone was picked up one time. J is TRBJ1-6 and V is TRBV19; tentatively, D is TRBD1 (5 bases). The CDR3 has 15 residues. CDR1 and CDR2 (germline): LNHDA, SQIVND (reference sequence). Trimming removed 3 bases at V and 8 bases at J, with 14 bases between. Here the CDR3 DNA reads TGTGCCAGTAGTATTGGGCCGTTGGGGGATTCACCCCTCCACTTT. Protein sequence: CASSIGPLGDSPLHF.

The chain joins TRBV11-2 to TRBJ2-7; possibly TRBD1 or TRBD2 for D (6 bases each). The CDR3 spans 16 residues. Trimming pared 5 bases from V and 3 bases from J, leaving 20 bases between. Germline V lookup: CDR1 SGHAT, CDR2 FQNNGV. CDR3 residues: CASSQLGGQGGYEQYF. The DNA for the CDR3 is TGTGCCAGCAGCCAATTAGGGGGGCAGGGAGGCTACGAGCAGTACTTC.

The genes are TRBV6-5 and TRBJ2-1, with D possibly matching TRBD2 (5 bases). The V gene lost 3 bases and the J gene lost 8 bases, with 11 bases spanning the gap. CDR3 length: 13 amino acids. Germline CDR1 is MNHEY and CDR2 is SVGAGI. Here the CDR3 reads CASSYGEGDEQFF. The CDR3 region has the DNA TGTGCCAGCAGTTATGGAGAGGGTGATGAGCAGTTCTTC.

The DNA for the CDR3 is TGTGCCAGCAGCCATGGGACAGATGGCACCGGGGAGCTGTTTTTT. It specifies CASSHGTDGTGELFF. The chain uses TRBV7-6 and TRBJ2-2, with 7 bases identical to TRBD1. Germline values: CDR1 SGHVS, CDR2 FNYEAQ. The CDR3 covers 15 residues. After removal of 5 bases from V and 4 bases from J, the junction contained 7 bases not matched to a gene.

This rearrangement joins TRBV4-3 to TRBJ2-3; D is unresolved. Looked up from germline, CDR1 is LGHNA and CDR2 is YSLEER. V gave up 1 base and J gave up 5 bases, with 13 bases separating them. The CDR3 spans 15 residues. The CDR3 DNA is TGCGCCAGCAGCCAAGTGTTGGCAGTGGGAGATACGCAGTATTTT. Encoded protein: CASSQVLAVGDTQYF.

This clone was detected only a few times. V usage is TRBV2 and J usage is TRBJ1-2; tentative D call: TRBD1 (5 bases). The germline V and J ends were trimmed by 1 base and 4 bases, with 10 bases remaining between them. CDR1 is SNHLY, CDR2 FYNNEI, per germline. The CDR3 sequence is 14 residues long. The CDR3 reads CASSEGQRSYGYTF. CDR3 DNA sequence: TGTGCCAGCAGTGAAGGACAGAGGAGCTATGGCTACACCTTC.

This chain connects TRBV27 to TRBJ2-3; no reliable D call. Germline V gene data show CDR1 as MNHEY and CDR2 as SMNVEV (reference sequence). The CDR3 runs to 12 residues. Trimming took 6 bases from V and 0 from J, leaving 4 bases between them. The CDR3 nucleotides are TGTGCCAGCAGACTTAGCACAGATACGCAGTATTTT. Its protein product is CASRLSTDTQYF.

The chain carries TRBV27 and TRBJ1-5; 7 bases are shared with TRBD1. The CDR3 is made up of 15 amino acids. V was pared by 9 bases and J by 0 bases, with 8 bases of the junction left unmatched. Germline CDR1 MNHEY, CDR2 SMNVEV (reference sequence). CDR3 region: CASRDRSYSNQPQHF. The DNA of the CDR3 is TGTGCCAGTCGGGACAGATCATATAGCAATCAGCCCCAGCATTTT.

This rearrangement joins TRBV27 to TRBJ2-1; TRBD1 might be the D (6 bases). Per the germline V gene, CDR1 is MNHEY and CDR2 is SMNVEV (reference sequence). Trimming took 3 bases from V and 4 from J, leaving 10 bases between them. The CDR3 covers 14 residues. For the CDR3, the DNA is TGTGCCAGCAGTTTGGGGGCCGCTTACAATGAGCAGTTCTTC. Residues: CASSLGAAYNEQFF.

The rearrangement uses TRBV14 and TRBJ1-2; TRBD1 is a possible D gene (6 bases). The CDR3 is 15 residues long. CDR1 is SGHDN, CDR2 FVKESK, per germline. V lost 4 bases, J lost 5 bases, and 17 bases lay in between. Here the CDR3 DNA reads TGTGCCAGCAGCCTACGAGGGACACCGTCGTATGGCTACACCTTC. Translated, it gives CASSLRGTPSYGYTF.

This clone showed up just once. The genes are TRBV18 and TRBJ1-1; 9 nucleotides align to TRBD1. Germline V gene data show CDR1 as KGHSH and CDR2 as LQKENI. CDR3 size: 14 residues. V lost 0 bases, J lost 6 bases, and 2 bases stayed unmatched. This CDR3 reads CASSPPGQGSEAFF. Here the CDR3 DNA reads TGTGCCAGCTCACCACCGGGACAGGGATCTGAAGCTTTCTTT.

This clone is medium-sized (0.01 to 0.1%) in the sample. This chain connects TRBV6-5 to TRBJ1-5; possibly TRBD1 for D (5 bases). The CDR3 contains 13 residues. Trimming stripped 2 bases from V and 7 bases from J, with 9 bases between. Germline V lookup: CDR1 MNHEY, CDR2 SVGAGI. CDR3 coding DNA: TGTGCCAGCAGTTACGACAGAACGCAGCCCCAGCATTTT. This encodes CASSYDRTQPQHF.

The chain's CDR3 is CASSSSTSGRFSYEQYF. CDR3 nucleotide sequence: TGTGCCAGCAGCTCATCGACTAGCGGGAGATTCTCCTACGAGCAGTACTTC. This chain uses TRBV7-8 with TRBJ2-5, with 12 bases fitting TRBD2. The DNA end is more similar to TRBJ2-7, so the J call may be wrong. CDR1 SGHVS and CDR2 FQNEAQ come from the germline V gene. CDR3 length: 17 residues.